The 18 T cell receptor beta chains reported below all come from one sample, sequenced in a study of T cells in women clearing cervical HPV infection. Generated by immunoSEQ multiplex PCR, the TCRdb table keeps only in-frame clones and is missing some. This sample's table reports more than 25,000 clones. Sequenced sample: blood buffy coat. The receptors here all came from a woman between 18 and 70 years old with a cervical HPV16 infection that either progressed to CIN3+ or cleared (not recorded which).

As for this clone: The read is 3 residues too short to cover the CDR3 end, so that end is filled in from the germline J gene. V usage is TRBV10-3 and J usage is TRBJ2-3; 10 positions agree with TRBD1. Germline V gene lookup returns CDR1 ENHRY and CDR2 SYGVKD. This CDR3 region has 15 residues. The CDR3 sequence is CAISESGTGDQPQYF. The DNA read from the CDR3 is TGTGCCATCAGTGAGTCCGGGACAGGGGATCAGCCG.

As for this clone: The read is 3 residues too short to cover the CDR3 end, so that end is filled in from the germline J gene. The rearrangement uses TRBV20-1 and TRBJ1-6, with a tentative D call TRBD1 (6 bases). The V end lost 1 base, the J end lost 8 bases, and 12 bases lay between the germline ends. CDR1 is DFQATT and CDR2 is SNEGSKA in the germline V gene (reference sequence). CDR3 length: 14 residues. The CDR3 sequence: CSARGGQGYSPLHF. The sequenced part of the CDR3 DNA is TGCAGTGCTAGAGGGGGACAAGGTTATTCACCC.

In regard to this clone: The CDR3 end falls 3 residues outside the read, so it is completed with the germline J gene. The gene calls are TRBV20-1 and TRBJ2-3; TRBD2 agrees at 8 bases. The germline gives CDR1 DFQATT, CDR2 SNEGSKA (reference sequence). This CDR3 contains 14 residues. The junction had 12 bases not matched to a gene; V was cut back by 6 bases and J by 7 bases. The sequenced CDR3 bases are TGCAGTGCGAGTACTGGCGGGGGGATTCATACG. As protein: CSASTGGGIHT. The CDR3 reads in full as CSASTGGGIHTQYF.

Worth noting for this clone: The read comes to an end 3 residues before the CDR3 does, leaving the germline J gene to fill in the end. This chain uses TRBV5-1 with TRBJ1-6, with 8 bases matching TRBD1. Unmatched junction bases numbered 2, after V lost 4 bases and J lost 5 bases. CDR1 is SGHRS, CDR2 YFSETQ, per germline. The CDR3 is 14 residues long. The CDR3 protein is CASSVDRDNSPLHF. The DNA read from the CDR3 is TGCGCCAGCAGCGTGGACAGGGATAATTCACCC.

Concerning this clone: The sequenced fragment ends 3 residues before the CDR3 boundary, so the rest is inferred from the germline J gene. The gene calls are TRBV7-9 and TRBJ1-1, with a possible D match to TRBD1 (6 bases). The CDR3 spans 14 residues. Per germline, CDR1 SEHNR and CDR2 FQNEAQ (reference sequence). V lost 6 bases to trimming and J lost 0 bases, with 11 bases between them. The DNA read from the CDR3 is TGTGCCAGCAGACCCGGACAGTTGAACACTGAA. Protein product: CASRPGQLNTE. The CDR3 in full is CASRPGQLNTEAFF.

CDR3 DNA (partial): TGTGCCTGGAGTGACGGGACTAGCGGGAGAACAGATACG. Protein sequence: CAWSDGTSGRTDT. In full, the CDR3 reads CAWSDGTSGRTDTQYF. The V and J genes are TRBV30 and TRBJ2-3; 14 bases fit TRBD2. The CDR3 end is not reached by the read, which stops 3 residues before it; the germline J gene fills it in. The length of the CDR3 is 16 residues. Germline V gene data show CDR1 as GTSNPN and CDR2 as SVGIG (reference sequence). V trimming: 1 base; J trimming: 3 bases; junction bases outside the gene matches: 3.

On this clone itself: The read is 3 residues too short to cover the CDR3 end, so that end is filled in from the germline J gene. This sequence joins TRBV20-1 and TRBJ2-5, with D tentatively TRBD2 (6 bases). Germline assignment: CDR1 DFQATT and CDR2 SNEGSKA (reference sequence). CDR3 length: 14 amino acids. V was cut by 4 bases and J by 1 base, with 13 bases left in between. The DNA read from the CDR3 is TGCAGTGCTACCATCCCGGGACTCCAAGAGACC. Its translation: CSATIPGLQET. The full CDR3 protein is CSATIPGLQETQYF.

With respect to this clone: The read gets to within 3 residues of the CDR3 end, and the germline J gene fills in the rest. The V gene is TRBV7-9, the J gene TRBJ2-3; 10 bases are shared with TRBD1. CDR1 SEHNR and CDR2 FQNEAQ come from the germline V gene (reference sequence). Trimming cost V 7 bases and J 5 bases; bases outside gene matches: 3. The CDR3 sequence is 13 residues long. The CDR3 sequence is CASKGQGEDTQYF. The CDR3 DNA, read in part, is TGTGCCAGCAAAGGACAGGGGGAAGATACG.

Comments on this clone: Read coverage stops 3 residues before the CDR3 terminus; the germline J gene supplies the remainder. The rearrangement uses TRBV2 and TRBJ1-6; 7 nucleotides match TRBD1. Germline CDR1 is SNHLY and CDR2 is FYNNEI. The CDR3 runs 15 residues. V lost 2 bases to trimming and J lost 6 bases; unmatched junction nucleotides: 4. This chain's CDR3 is CASSERQGSNSPLHF. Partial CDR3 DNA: TGTGCCAGCAGTGAAAGACAGGGAAGTAATTCACCC.

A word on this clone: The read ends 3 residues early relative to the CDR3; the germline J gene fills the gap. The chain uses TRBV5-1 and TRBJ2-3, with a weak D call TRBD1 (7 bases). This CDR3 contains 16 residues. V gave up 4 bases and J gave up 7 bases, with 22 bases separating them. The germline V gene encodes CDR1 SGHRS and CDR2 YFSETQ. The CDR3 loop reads CASSPGGTDFLNTQYF. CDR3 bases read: TGCGCCAGCAGCCCCGGCGGGACAGATTTTTTAAATACG.

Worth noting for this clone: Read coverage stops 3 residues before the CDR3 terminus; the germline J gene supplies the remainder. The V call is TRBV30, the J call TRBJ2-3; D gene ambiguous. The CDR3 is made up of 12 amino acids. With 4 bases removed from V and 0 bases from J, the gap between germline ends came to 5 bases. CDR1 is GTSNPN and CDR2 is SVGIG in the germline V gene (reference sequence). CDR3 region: CAWTGSTDTQYF. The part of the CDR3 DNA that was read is TGTGCCTGGACCGGTAGCACAGATACG.

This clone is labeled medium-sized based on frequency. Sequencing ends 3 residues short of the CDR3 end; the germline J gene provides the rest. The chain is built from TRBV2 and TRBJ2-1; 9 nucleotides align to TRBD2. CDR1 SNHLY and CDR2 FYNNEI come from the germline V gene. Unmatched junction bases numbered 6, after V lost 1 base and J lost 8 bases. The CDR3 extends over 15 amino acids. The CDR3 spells CASSEDSTSGDEQFF. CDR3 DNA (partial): TGTGCCAGCAGTGAAGATTCGACTAGCGGTGATGAG.

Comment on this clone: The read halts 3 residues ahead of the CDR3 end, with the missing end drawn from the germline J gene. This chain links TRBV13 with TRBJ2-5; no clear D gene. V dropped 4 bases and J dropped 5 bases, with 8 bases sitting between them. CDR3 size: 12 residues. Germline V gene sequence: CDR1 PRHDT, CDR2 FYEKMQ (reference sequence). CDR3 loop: CASSSASETQYF. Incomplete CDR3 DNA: TGTGCCAGCAGCTCGGCTAGTGAGACC.

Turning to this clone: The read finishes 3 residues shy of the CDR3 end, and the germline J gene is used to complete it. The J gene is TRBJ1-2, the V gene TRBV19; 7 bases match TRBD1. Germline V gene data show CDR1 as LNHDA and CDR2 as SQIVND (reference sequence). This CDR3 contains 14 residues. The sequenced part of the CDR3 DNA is TGTGCCAGTAGCCCTCCTACAGGGGCTCAGGGC. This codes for CASSPPTGAQG. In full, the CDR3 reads CASSPPTGAQGYTF.

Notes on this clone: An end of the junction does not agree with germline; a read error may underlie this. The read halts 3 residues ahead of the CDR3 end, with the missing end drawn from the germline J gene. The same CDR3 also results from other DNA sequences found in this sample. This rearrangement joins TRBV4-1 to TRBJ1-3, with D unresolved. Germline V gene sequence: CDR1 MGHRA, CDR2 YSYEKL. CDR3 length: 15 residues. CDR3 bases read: TGCGCCAGCAGCCAAAATCCCTCGCTAGGAAACACT. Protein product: CASSQNPSLGNT. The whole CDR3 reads CASSQNPSLGNTIYF.

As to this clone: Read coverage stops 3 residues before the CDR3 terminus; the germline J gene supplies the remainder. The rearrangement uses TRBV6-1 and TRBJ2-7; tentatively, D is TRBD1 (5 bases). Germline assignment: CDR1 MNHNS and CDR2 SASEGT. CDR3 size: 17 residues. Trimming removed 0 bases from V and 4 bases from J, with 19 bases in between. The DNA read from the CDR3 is TGTGCCAGCAGTGAAGCGCACGAACTTGGGGCAAATTACGAG. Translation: CASSEAHELGANYE. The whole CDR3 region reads CASSEAHELGANYEQYF.

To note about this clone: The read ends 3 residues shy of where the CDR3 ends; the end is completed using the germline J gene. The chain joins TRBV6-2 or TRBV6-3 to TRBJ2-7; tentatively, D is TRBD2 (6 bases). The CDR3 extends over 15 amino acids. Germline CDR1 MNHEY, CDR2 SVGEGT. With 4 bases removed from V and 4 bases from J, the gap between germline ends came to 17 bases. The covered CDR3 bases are TGTGCCAGCAGTTTCCCAGGACTAATCGGATACGAG. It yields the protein CASSFPGLIGYE. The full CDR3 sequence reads CASSFPGLIGYEQYF.

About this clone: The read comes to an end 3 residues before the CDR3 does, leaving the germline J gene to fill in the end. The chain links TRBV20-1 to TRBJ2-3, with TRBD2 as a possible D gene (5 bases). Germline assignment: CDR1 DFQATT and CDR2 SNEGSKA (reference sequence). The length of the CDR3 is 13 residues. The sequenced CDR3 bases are TGCAGTGCTAGCCCTCGCCGGGGAGAGACG. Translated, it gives CSASPRRGET. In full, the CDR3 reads CSASPRRGETQYF.